This T cell receptor (beta chain) comes out of a study of cytomegalovirus exposure and HLA in healthy donors. Study results and caveats: In an earlier analysis, productive rearrangement rates for most beta V segments clustered near 87% or 30%.

Remarks on this clone: Its antigen is unidentified.

A multiplex PCR was run with 60 Vbeta primers and 13 Jbeta primers. Clones were sequenced by immunoSEQ multiplex PCR, and TCRdb holds only the in-frame ones, with some missing. The sample includes 170,000 or so clones, more than 60% of them seen just once. Per the germline V gene, CDR1 is MDHEN and CDR2 is SYDVKM. CDR3 length: 12 amino acids. The sequenced material came from PBMCs. The genes are TRBV28 and TRBJ2-1, with D hard to call. The receptor's source is a young woman in good health and CMV-seropositive. In nucleotides, the CDR3 is TGTGCTCTCGGTGGCTCCTACAATGAGCAGTTCTTC. Amino acid sequence: CALGGSYNEQFF.